The following is a TCR beta chain sequence with its context. There is no known antigen for this receptor. Base quality data are lacking; no much larger clone is found one base away. This entry is derived from a study of blood T cells in healthy people across ages (dated by TCRdb to the mid-2010s). Concerning the study at large: In model experiments, template switching captured about one uniquely barcoded TCR beta cDNA molecule for every two T cells. To track age-related changes in TCR beta repertoire diversity, the study relied on deep sequencing normalized with unique cDNA molecular identifiers. Four age groups were formed from the donors: young (average roughly 15 years), middle-aged (approximately 42), aged (around 68) and long-lived (82). For two donors (one aged 18 to 29 and one aged 80 or older), the study analyzed two additional independent replicas of 1 million unique cDNA reads from the same blood draw. Findings and caveats that apply to the study as a whole: Compared with the aged group, more naive CD4+ T cells, fewer expanded clones and increased TCR diversity were shown by the long-lived group, suggesting age selection. As age increased, observed TCR beta diversity per million T cells dropped in a roughly linear way, and a significant reduction was already evident by age 40. There was a strong correlation between observed TCR beta diversity and the percentage of naive T cells measured by flow cytometry. Conclusive comparison of naive and antigen-experienced compartments was prevented by the profiling of bulk unsorted PBMCs. Estimates of total diversity from one million sequenced T cells were regarded as lower bounds and underestimates. The CMV infection status of donors was not known, potentially confounding age-related changes in expanded clonotypes.

Libraries were built with 5' RACE. The listed sequencing device is Illumina HiSeq 2500. A second 7 to 11 cycle PCR used a sample-barcoded 5' primer and a J-beta primer mix. Each TCR beta cDNA molecule received a unique molecular identifier from a template-switch 5' adaptor carrying 12 random nucleotides. Each sample yielded at least 3 million CDR3-containing paired-end reads. All of the RNA was converted into first-strand cDNA using the Mint cDNA synthesis kit, with a TRBC-specific oligonucleotide serving as the primer. All cDNA was treated with uracil-DNA glycosylase and then went through a first 18-cycle PCR with the universal primers M1SS and BC2_uni_R. The paper's processing steps were these. For normalization, 1 million high-quality reads were randomly selected from each sample, with every read carrying a distinct molecular identifier. Instead of being binned into consensus sequences, reads with shared molecular identifiers were discarded. MiTCR, run with a Q25 quality threshold and the strictest error-elimination algorithm, handled CDR3 identification, clonotype clustering and error correction. A nonparametric unseen species model with Euler transformation was used to estimate lower-bound total TCR beta diversity. The public reads were run again by TCRdb, first through fastp at Q25 and then through MiXCR, and only productive beta chains were kept. Here each entry gathers all rows of one CDR3 protein and keeps the most common genes and DNA. TCRdb, not the authors, supplied the V and J calls. The sample table lists 750,000 to 850,000 distinct CDR3 sequences, approximately 25% of them with a count of one. Approximately 3.7% of the sample is taken by the ten largest.

Donors were 39 systemically healthy Caucasian individuals from Russia aged roughly 6 to 95 years. Roughly 11 milliliters of peripheral blood were drawn from each donor into EDTA-treated Vacutainer tubes. PBMCs were isolated by Ficoll-Paque density-gradient centrifugation, with at least 6 million obtained per sample. Trizol reagent was used to extract total RNA from the PBMCs, yielding at least 6 micrograms per sample. Naive CD45RAhigh/CD27high T cell percentages were measured by flow cytometry on a PBMC aliquot from every donor. The CDR3 measures 12 amino acids from cysteine to phenylalanine. Just the 36-base CDR3 DNA is kept, in frame starting at base 1. V lost 10 bases and J lost 5 bases, and the count of bases not matched to a germline gene is 4. Via the germline V gene, CDR1 is SNHLY and CDR2 FYNNEI. These same data were also listed under a study on T cells of mothers and their children. The second paper states: Nine systemically healthy Caucasian individuals served as donors, namely three mothers together with their six children. cDNA synthesis consumed the entire amount of extracted RNA, loaded at about 1.6 ug RNA in each 15 ul reaction. In the second PCR, the M1S primer added sample barcodes and 2-4 random nucleotides. Over 8 million TCR beta CDR3 reads were obtained for each mother, and 2.7 million or so reads were obtained for each child. TCR recombination output is similarly shaped by thymic selection in related and unrelated pairs, with a minor effect exerted by inherited differences. Related mother-child pairs always showed normalized repertoire overlap that was slightly higher than in unrelated mother-child pairs, though the difference was never significant. No persistent microchimeric T cell clones were found, with a detection sensitivity of around 100 clones per million clonotypes. In the study, deep NGS was used to compare the TCR beta repertoires of mothers and children, and features distinguishing related mother-child pairs from unrelated individuals were sought. The mean age was around 42 +/- 4 years for the mothers and approximately 11 +/- 4 years for the children. Libraries were sequenced on Illumina HiSeq 2000 with 100+100 nt paired-end reads after adapter ligation with NEBNext reagents. To avoid cross-contamination, the mother libraries and the child libraries were prepared a month apart and sequenced in separate runs. Each donor had between roughly 450,000 and 2,100,000 distinct TCR beta clonotypes identified. Naive TCR beta clonotypes were estimated from low-frequency clonotypes matched to each donor's FACS-determined naive share, without sorting.

The specimen was blood. This TCR was recovered from a boy aged 10-17 years in good health. This sequence uses TRBV2 and TRBJ2-2; TRBD2 aligns with 7 central bases. The CDR3 is CATGLGTGELFF. The DNA reads TGTGCCACCGGACTAGGAACCGGGGAGCTGTTTTTT.